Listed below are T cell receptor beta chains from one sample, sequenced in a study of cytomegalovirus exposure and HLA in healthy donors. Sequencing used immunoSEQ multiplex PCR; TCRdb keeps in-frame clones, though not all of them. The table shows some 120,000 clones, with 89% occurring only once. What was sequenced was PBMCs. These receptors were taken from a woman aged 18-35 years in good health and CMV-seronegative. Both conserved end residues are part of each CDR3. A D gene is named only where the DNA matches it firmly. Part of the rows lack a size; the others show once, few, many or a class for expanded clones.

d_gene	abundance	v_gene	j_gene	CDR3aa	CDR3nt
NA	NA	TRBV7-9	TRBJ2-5	CASSGSGLRETQYF	TGTGCCAGCAGCGGATCGGGACTGAGGGAGACCCAGTACTTC
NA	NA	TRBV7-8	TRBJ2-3	CASKGGIATDTQYF	TGTGCCAGCAAAGGCGGGATAGCGACAGATACGCAGTATTTT
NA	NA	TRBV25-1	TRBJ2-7	CASSEVRSPSNYEQYF	TGTGCCAGCAGTGAGGTTCGGTCCCCTAGCAACTACGAGCAGTACTTC
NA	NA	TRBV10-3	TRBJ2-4	CAISAGPDRNIQYF	TGTGCCATCAGCGCGGGGCCAGACCGAAACATTCAGTACTTC
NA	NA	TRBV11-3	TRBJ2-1	CASSLIAIHPLFF	TGTGCCAGCAGCTTAATAGCAATCCATCCGCTGTTCTTC
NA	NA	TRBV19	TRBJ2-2	CASRRSLNTGELFF	TGTGCCAGTAGGCGTAGCCTTAACACCGGGGAGCTGTTTTTT
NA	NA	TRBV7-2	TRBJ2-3	CASSFRNSFDTQYF	TGTGCCAGCAGCTTTAGGAACAGTTTTGATACGCAGTATTTT
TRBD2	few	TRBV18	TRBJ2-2	CASSGGTVNTGELFF	TGTGCCAGCTCGGGAGGGACGGTGAACACCGGGGAGCTGTTTTTT
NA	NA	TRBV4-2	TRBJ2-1	CASSEGIAYNEQFF	TGTGCCAGCAGCGAGGGAATCGCATACAATGAGCAGTTCTTC
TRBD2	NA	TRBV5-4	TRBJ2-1	CASSRGLAGGSSYNEQFF	TGTGCCAGCAGCCGGGGACTAGCGGGAGGAAGCTCCTACAATGAGCAGTTCTTC
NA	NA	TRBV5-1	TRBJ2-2	CASSLAPSRVSAGELFF	TGCGCCAGCAGCTTGGCCCCCAGCAGGGTTTCCGCCGGGGAGCTGTTTTTT
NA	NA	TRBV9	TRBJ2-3	CASTPGTTDTQYF	TGTGCCAGCACCCCGGGAACCACAGATACGCAGTATTTT
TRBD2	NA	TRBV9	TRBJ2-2	CASSVRDYDTGELFF	TGTGCCAGCAGCGTCCGGGACTACGACACCGGGGAGCTGTTTTTT
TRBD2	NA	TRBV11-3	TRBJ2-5	CASSFGLADQETQYF	TGTGCCAGCAGCTTCGGACTAGCGGACCAAGAGACCCAGTACTTC
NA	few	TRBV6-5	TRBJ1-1	CASSYSQGSTEAFF	TGTGCCAGCAGTTACTCTCAGGGGAGCACTGAAGCTTTCTTT
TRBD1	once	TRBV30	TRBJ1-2	CAWTFRPGQGYGYTF	TGTGCCTGGACTTTCCGTCCGGGACAGGGGTATGGCTACACCTTC
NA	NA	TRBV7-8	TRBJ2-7	CASSLTVGTPLGQYF	TGTGCCAGCAGCCTCACTGTCGGGACTCCCCTCGGGCAGTACTTC
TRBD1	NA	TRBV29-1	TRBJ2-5	CSALNRDRGETQYF	TGCAGCGCCTTAAACCGGGACAGGGGAGAGACCCAGTACTTC
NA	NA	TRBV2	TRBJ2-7	CASSEAGSAPYEQYF	TGTGCCAGCAGTGAAGCAGGCAGCGCTCCCTACGAGCAGTACTTC
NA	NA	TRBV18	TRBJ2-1	CASSLQGIYNEQFF	TGTGCCAGCTCACTTCAGGGAATCTACAATGAGCAGTTCTTC
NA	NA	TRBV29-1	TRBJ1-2	CSGGLDSSNYGYTF	TGCAGCGGAGGGTTGGACAGCTCTAACTATGGCTACACCTTC
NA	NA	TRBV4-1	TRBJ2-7	CASSQGWTATYEQYF	TGCGCCAGCAGCCAAGGCTGGACAGCAACCTACGAGCAGTACTTC
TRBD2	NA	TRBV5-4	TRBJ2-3	CASYSGRAEGTDTQYF	TGTGCCAGCTATAGCGGGAGGGCAGAAGGCACAGATACGCAGTATTTT
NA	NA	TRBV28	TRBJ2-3	CATSPKGGTDTQYF	TGTGCCACCTCCCCAAAAGGGGGCACAGATACGCAGTATTTT
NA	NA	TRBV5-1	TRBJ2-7	CASSLVPAVSSYEQYF	TGCGCCAGCAGCTTGGTACCAGCGGTGAGCTCCTACGAGCAGTACTTC
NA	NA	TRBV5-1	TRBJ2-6	CASKLAGANVLTF	TGCGCCAGCAAGCTGGCTGGGGCCAACGTCCTGACTTTC
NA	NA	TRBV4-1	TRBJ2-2	CASSQEPRGTGELFF	TGCGCCAGCAGCCAAGAACCTAGGGGGACCGGGGAGCTGTTTTTT
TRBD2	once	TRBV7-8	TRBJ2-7	CASSSAGTSGRGQYF	TGTGCCAGCAGCTCCGCGGGGACTAGCGGGAGGGGGCAGTACTTC